This entry features one T cell receptor beta chain sequence. This record belongs to a study of regulatory T cells in long-lasting Graves disease. Germline V gene sequence: CDR1 LNHDA, CDR2 SQIVND (reference sequence). CDR3 length equals 17 residues. V was pared by 5 bases and J by 2 bases, with 20 bases between. Time point reported: newly diagnosed GD, antithyroid drugs for less than 3 months. Extracted PBMC RNA gave rise to the TCR library. Patients with Graves' disease were diagnosed by American Thyroid Association guidelines. The TCR beta library used iRepertoire HTBI primers with Arm-PCR amplification of CDR3. MiXCR, applied by TCRdb to the multiplex PCR reads, yields one record per CDR3 protein. The sample has some 560,000 distinct CDR3 sequences, about 16% seen once. These data were also reused for a study on T cells in Graves' hyperthyroidism and ophthalmopathy.

Material: peripheral blood mononuclear cells (PBMCs), obtained at new diagnosis, from a patient treated with antithyroid drugs. This TCR was sampled from a woman aged 40 to 65 with Graves disease. This chain links TRBV19 with TRBJ2-3, with D perhaps matching TRBD1 (5 bases). The CDR3 is CASSPPPTVMNTDTQYF. The CDR3, as DNA: TGTGCCAGTAGTCCGCCACCGACAGTAATGAACACAGATACGCAGTATTTT.